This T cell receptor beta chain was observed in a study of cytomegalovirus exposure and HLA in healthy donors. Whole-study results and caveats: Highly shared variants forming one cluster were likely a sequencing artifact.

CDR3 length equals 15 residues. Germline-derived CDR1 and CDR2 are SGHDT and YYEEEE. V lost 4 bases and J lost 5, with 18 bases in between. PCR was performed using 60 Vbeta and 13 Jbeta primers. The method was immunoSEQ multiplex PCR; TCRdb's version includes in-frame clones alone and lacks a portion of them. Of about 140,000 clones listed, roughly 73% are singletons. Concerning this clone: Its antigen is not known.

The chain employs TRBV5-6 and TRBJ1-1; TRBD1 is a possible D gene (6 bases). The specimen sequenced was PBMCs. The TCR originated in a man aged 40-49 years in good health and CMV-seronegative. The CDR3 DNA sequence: TGTGCCAGCAGCCCTGAGGGGGGGCGATATACTGAAGCTTTCTTT. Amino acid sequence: CASSPEGGRYTEAFF.